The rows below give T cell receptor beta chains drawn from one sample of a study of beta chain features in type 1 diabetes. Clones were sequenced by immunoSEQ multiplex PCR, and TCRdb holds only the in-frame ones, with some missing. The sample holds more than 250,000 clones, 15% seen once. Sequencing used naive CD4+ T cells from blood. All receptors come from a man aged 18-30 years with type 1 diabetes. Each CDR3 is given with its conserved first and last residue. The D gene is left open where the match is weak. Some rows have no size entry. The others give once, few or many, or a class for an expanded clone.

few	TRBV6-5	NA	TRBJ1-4	TGTGCCAGCAGTTATCGGAGGGCCGGTAATGAAAAACTGTTTTTT	CASSYRRAGNEKLFF
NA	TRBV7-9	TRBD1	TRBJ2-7	TGTGCCAGCAGCTTACATTTGACGGGACAGCGGAGCTCCTACGAGCAGTACTTC	CASSLHLTGQRSSYEQYF
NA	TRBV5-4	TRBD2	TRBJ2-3	TGTGCCAGCAGCTTGAGTAGCGGGGGGAGCACAGATACGCAGTATTTT	CASSLSSGGSTDTQYF
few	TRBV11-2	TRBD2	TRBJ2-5	TGTGCCAGCAGCCCCGGACTAGCGGGGGGATTAGAGACCCAGTACTTC	CASSPGLAGGLETQYF
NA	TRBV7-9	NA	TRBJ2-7	TGTGCCAGCAGCCTGGGACATTCGTACGAGCAGTACTTC	CASSLGHSYEQYF
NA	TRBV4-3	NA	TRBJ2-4	TGCGCCAGCAGCCAAGTGGCAGGGTGGGCCAAAAACATTCAGTACTTC	CASSQVAGWAKNIQYF
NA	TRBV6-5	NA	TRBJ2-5	TGTGCCAGCAGCGGAAGAGGGCCGGTTAAAGAGACCCAGTACTTC	CASSGRGPVKETQYF
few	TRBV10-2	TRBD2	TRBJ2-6	TGCGCCAGCAGTGATCTAGCGGGGGTCTCTGGGGCCAACGTCCTGACTTTC	CASSDLAGVSGANVLTF
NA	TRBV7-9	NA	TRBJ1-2	TGTGCCAGCAGCTTACAGGCTAACTATGGCTACACCTTC	CASSLQANYGYTF
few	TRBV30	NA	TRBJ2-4	TGTGCCTGGAGTGAAAGCAGGCTAGCCAAAAACATTCAGTACTTC	CAWSESRLAKNIQYF
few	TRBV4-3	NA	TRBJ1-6	TGCGCCAGCAGCCAAGATATCGAGGGATCACCCCTCCACTTT	CASSQDIEGSPLHF
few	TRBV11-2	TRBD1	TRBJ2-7	TGTGCCAGCAGCCTTGGGGACAGGGTGGACGAGCAGTACTTC	CASSLGDRVDEQYF
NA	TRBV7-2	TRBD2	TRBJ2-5	TGTGCCAGCAGCTTAGGACTAGCGGGGGTAACCCAGTACTTC	CASSLGLAGVTQYF
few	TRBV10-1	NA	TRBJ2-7	TGCGCCAGCAGTGAACCGGAGAACTCCTACGAGCAGTACTTC	CASSEPENSYEQYF
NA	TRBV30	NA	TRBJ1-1	TGTGCCTGGAGTGTAAGGAGGAACACTGAAGCTTTCTTT	CAWSVRRNTEAFF
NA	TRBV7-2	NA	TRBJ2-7	TGTGCCAGCAGCACTCCCGGGGGGCGGCCCGAGCAGTACTTC	CASSTPGGRPEQYF
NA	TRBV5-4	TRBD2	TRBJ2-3	TGTGCCAGCAGCTTGGAGCGGACTAGCGGGAGGTTGGCAGATACGCAGTATTTT	CASSLERTSGRLADTQYF
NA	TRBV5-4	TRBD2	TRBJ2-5	TGTGCCAGCGGATACAGCGGGAGGGCCCGGGAGACCCAGTACTTC	CASGYSGRARETQYF
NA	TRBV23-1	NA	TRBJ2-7	TGCGCCAGCACCATCTTTAAATCCTGGCAAAGAGGTGCCTACGAGCAGTACTTC	CASTIFKSWQRGAYEQYF
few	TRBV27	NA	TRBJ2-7	TGTGCCAGCACCTCCACCCCCGGGACCTACGAGCAGTACTTC	CASTSTPGTYEQYF
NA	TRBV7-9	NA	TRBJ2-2	TGTGCCAGCAGCTTGGCCTTCCAGGTCGACACCGGGGAGCTGTTTTTT	CASSLAFQVDTGELFF
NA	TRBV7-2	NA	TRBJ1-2	TGTGCCAGCAGCCCCATGGGCAGATTGGACTATGGCTACACCTTC	CASSPMGRLDYGYTF
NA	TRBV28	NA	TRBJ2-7	TGTGCCAGCAGTACACAAGGGGTAGTGGGCGAGCAGTACTTC	CASSTQGVVGEQYF
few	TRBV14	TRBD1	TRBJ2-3	TGTGCCAGCAGCTCCCAGGGACAGGGGGCTACAGATACGCAGTATTTT	CASSSQGQGATDTQYF